The present TCR beta chain was sequenced within a study of blood T cell repertoires in COVID-19. About the study: Sites across the United States, Italy and Spain contributed samples from acute and convalescent COVID-19.

V lost 6 bases to trimming and J lost 4 bases, with 10 bases between them. Germline V gene sequence: CDR1 MNHEY, CDR2 SVGAGI. This CDR3 region has 13 residues. In the source study's methods: Counts of nucleated cells, estimated from reference gene primer amplification, were obtained. Method: immunoSEQ multiplex PCR; TCRdb's copy keeps in-frame clones and lacks some. Clonal size and the V and J genes are those of that table, whereas D and trimming came from the DNA. The sample has 85,000 or so clones; approximately 90% are singletons. The sample consisted of peripheral blood. The clonotype comes from a man aged 45 to 65 with active or convalescent COVID-19. The rearrangement uses TRBV6-5 and TRBJ2-1; D gene unclear. This chain's CDR3 is CASRHDTYNEQFF. The CDR3 DNA reads as TGTGCCAGCAGACATGACACATACAATGAGCAGTTCTTC.